This T cell receptor (beta chain) originates from a study of blood T cell repertoires in COVID-19. The wider study: PBMCs, B-cell-depleted T cells, or T cells provided the cDNA or gDNA that made up the material.

J lost 2 bases, V lost 6 bases, and 4 bases had no gene match. Germline CDR1 and CDR2: KGHSH and LQKENI. This CDR3 spans 14 amino acids. Recruitment covered about two dozen US areas and drew participants whose ages spanned about 18 to 95 years. Participant reports of clinical history set cohort assignment. This clone was seen once. Other DNA sequences within the sample encode an identical CDR3. Original data processing: Counts of nucleated cells, estimated from reference gene primer amplification, were obtained. Profiled with immunoSEQ multiplex PCR; TCRdb holds only in-frame clones, not every one. The V and J calls and clone size are taken from that table; D and trimming were inferred from the DNA. The table has a few hundred thousand clones, approximately 75% seen once.

The sample taken for sequencing was PBMCs or T cells enriched from blood (not recorded which). This chain uses TRBV18 with TRBJ1-3; 7 bases map to TRBD1. The receptor's source is a man aged 40-49 years who had recovered from COVID-19. In DNA, the CDR3 is TGTGCCAGCTCGCAAGACAGGGCTGGAAACACCATATATTTT. Translation: CASSQDRAGNTIYF. The full variable domain, with the rest looked up from reference TRBV18 and TRBJ1-3, is NAGVMQNPRHLVRRRGQEARLRCSPMKGHSHVYWYRQLPEEGLKFMVYLQKENIIDESGMPKERFSAEFPKEGPSILRIQQVVRGDSAAYFCASSQDRAGNTIYFGEGSWLTVV.